The 26 T cell receptor beta chains listed next were all sequenced from one sample in a study of immune evolution from preneoplasia to lung adenocarcinoma. Data came from immunoSEQ multiplex PCR; TCRdb stores just in-frame clones and leaves some out. The sample shows 9,000 to 10,000 clones, 65% to 80% of them seen only once. What was sequenced was FFPE minimally invasive lung adenocarcinoma tissue. The receptors were sampled from a person aged 65-85 years with lung adenocarcinoma. Some clones in this sample may be carry-over from other donors' samples.

The chain combines TRBV6-6 with TRBJ1-4; 7 bases map to TRBD1. The germline gives CDR1 MNHNY, CDR2 SVGAGI (reference sequence). Trimming cost V 0 bases and J 6 bases; bases outside gene matches: 7. This CDR3 has 16 amino acids. DNA for the CDR3: TGTGCCAGCAGTTACTCGTGGGACAGCTTCGATGAAAAACTGTTTTTT. Its protein product is CASSYSWDSFDEKLFF.

This clone has only one observation. The chain joins TRBV28 to TRBJ2-7, with a tentative D call TRBD2 (6 bases). This CDR3 has 14 residues. V lost 7 bases and J 6 bases, leaving 19 bases between the germline ends. CDR1 is MDHEN, CDR2 SYDVKM, per germline. The DNA of the CDR3 is TGTGCCAGCACAATCGCAGGGAACGGGGGCGAGCAGTACTTC. Translating gives CASTIAGNGGEQYF.

This rearrangement joins TRBV29-1 to TRBJ1-2; D is undetermined. Trimming took 4 bases from V and 5 from J, leaving 17 bases between them. The CDR3 is 14 residues long. Germline CDR1 reads SQVTM; CDR2 reads ANQGSEA. Written as DNA, the CDR3 is TGCAGCGTTGCCGGTGCCGGGGATGATTATGGCTACACCTTC. This encodes CSVAGAGDDYGYTF.

The chain has TRBV25-1 and TRBJ2-7; a weak D match, TRBD2 (6 bases). The CDR3 is 12 amino acids. The germline CDR1 and CDR2 sequences are MGHDK and SYGVNS. The germline V and J ends were trimmed by 3 bases and 5 bases, with 8 bases remaining between them. DNA for the CDR3: TGTGCCAGCAGTGATTCGGGGGACGAGCAGTACTTC. This sequence encodes CASSDSGDEQYF.

This chain links TRBV19 with TRBJ2-1; TRBD1 agrees at 9 bases. This CDR3 comprises 20 residues. V was clipped by 0 bases and J by 3 bases; unmatched bases: 15. Germline lookup yields CDR1 LNHDA and CDR2 SQIVND (reference sequence). Here the CDR3 reads CASSIDFGTGSQWVYNEQFF. The CDR3 nucleotides are TGTGCCAGTAGTATAGATTTCGGGACAGGGTCACAGTGGGTCTACAATGAGCAGTTCTTC. The full variable domain, with the rest looked up from reference TRBV19 and TRBJ2-1, is DGGITQSPKYLFRKEGQNVTLSCEQNLNHDAMYWYRQDPGQGLRLIYYSQIVNDFQKGDIAEGYSVSREKKESFPLTVTSAQKNPTAFYLCASSIDFGTGSQWVYNEQFFGPGTRLTVL.

The gene calls are TRBV30 and TRBJ1-1; tentatively, D is TRBD1 (6 bases). From germline, CDR1 is GTSNPN and CDR2 SVGIG (reference sequence). CDR3 length equals 12 residues. V was clipped by 5 bases and J by 4 bases, with 11 bases between them. The chain's CDR3 is CAWEGQSTEAFF. The CDR3 region has the DNA TGTGCCTGGGAAGGACAGTCCACTGAAGCTTTCTTT.

In regard to this clone: The junction shows a germline mismatch at one end, possibly a read error. The chain employs TRBV7-6 and TRBJ2-2; 11 bases are a match to TRBD1. Per the germline V gene, CDR1 is SGHVS and CDR2 is FNYEAQ. There are 15 residues in the CDR3. The CDR3 bases are TGTGCCAGCAGCACGGGACAGGGGGGCACCGGGGAGATGTTTTTT. Residues: CASSTGQGGTGEMFF. Full variable domain (missing parts from reference TRBV7-6 and TRBJ2-2): GAGVSQSPRYKVTKRGQDVALRCDPISGHVSLYWYRQALGQGPEFLTYFNYEAQQDKSGLPNDRFSAERPEGSISTLTIQRTEQRDSAMYRCASSTGQGGTGEMFFGEGSRLTVL.

This chain uses TRBV14 with TRBJ1-2; 7 nucleotides agree with TRBD1. This CDR3 contains 13 residues. V lost 4 bases and J lost 8; bases outside the gene matches: 7. In germline, CDR1 is SGHDN, CDR2 FVKESK. CDR3 in amino acids: CASSPQGSLGYTF. CDR3 DNA sequence: TGTGCCAGCAGCCCACAGGGGTCCTTAGGCTACACCTTC.

This clone was seen a few times. The chain uses TRBV6-5 and TRBJ1-4; D perhaps matches TRBD1 (5 bases). The CDR3 spans 15 residues. Germline CDR1 is MNHEY and CDR2 is SVGAGI. The V and J ends lost 2 bases and 5 bases respectively, with 12 bases between them. CDR3 bases: TGTGCCAGCAGTTACGATACGGGACCGAATGAAAAACTGTTTTTT. Encoded protein: CASSYDTGPNEKLFF.

This clone occurred once. This chain connects TRBV25-1 to TRBJ1-4; unclear D gene. Trimming stripped 4 bases from V and 8 bases from J, with 14 bases between. This CDR3 is built from 14 residues. Germline V CDR1 and CDR2: MGHDK, SYGVNS. DNA of the CDR3: TGTGCCAGCAGTGCCAGAGATTTGCCCGAAAAACTGTTTTTT. Protein: CASSARDLPEKLFF.

The chain couples TRBV5-4 to TRBJ1-2; a weak D match, TRBD1 (5 bases). The germline V gene encodes CDR1 SGHNT and CDR2 YYREEE (reference sequence). The CDR3 contains 16 residues. The germline V and J ends were trimmed by 2 bases and 2 bases, with 16 bases remaining between them. The CDR3 here is CASSFGGATSNYGYTF. CDR3 coding DNA: TGTGCCAGCAGCTTTGGAGGGGCGACTTCCAACTATGGCTACACCTTC.

The chain couples TRBV29-1 to TRBJ1-4; D remains unclear. Trimming took 6 bases from V and 8 from J, leaving 10 bases between them. CDR1 is SQVTM, CDR2 ANQGSEA, per germline. CDR3 length: 11 residues. The CDR3 bases are TGCAGCGTAGACCGAGGAGAAAAACTGTTTTTT. It specifies CSVDRGEKLFF. Complete variable domain (other parts from reference TRBV29-1 and TRBJ1-4): SAVISQKPSRDICQRGTSLTIQCQVDSQVTMMFWYRQQPGQSLTLIATANQGSEATYESGFVIDKFPISRPNLTFSTLTVSNMSPEDSSIYLCSVDRGEKLFFGSGTQLSVL.

This clone was recorded only once. This chain connects TRBV18 to TRBJ1-1, with a tentative D call TRBD1 (6 bases). V was shortened by 0 bases and J by 5 bases, with 10 bases between the two germline ends. Germline V lookup: CDR1 KGHSH, CDR2 LQKENI. This CDR3 has 14 amino acids. CDR3 residues: CASSPPGQATEAFF. The CDR3 DNA sequence: TGTGCCAGCTCACCACCGGGACAAGCTACTGAAGCTTTCTTT.

The J gene is TRBJ2-3, the V gene TRBV19, with 7 bases lining up with TRBD1. Germline CDR1 is LNHDA and CDR2 is SQIVND (reference sequence). The CDR3 runs 17 residues. Trimming took 5 bases from V and 4 from J; bases not matched to a gene: 15. CDR3 DNA: TGTGCCAGTAGTTTCAGACAGGGACCAGGCCTACCAGATACGCAGTATTTT. It yields the protein CASSFRQGPGLPDTQYF.

The chain carries TRBV20-1 and TRBJ2-7; a weak D match, TRBD2 (5 bases). Germline V gene sequence: CDR1 DFQATT, CDR2 SNEGSKA (reference sequence). The CDR3 loop spans 11 amino acids. Trimming removed 5 bases at V and 3 bases at J, with 8 bases between. The CDR3 DNA is TGCAGTGCTTCCGGGGACTACGAGCAGTACTTC. It specifies CSASGDYEQYF.

The chain joins TRBV4-2 to TRBJ2-3, with 9 bases fitting TRBD2. The trim removed 2 bases at V and 6 bases at J, leaving 15 bases unmatched. In germline, CDR1 is LGHNA, CDR2 YNFKEQ. This CDR3 region has 18 residues. The CDR3 nucleotides read TGTGCCAGCAGCCAAACCCGACAGCGGGGGGACCCCTACGATACGCAGTATTTT. Its protein product is CASSQTRQRGDPYDTQYF.

The rearrangement links TRBV2 to TRBJ2-3, with 10 bases aligning to TRBD2. This CDR3 is 15 amino acids long. The germline V gene has CDR1 SNHLY and CDR2 FYNNEI. V dropped 4 bases and J dropped 3; count of bases not matched to a gene: 4. CDR3 loop: CASSVDSGRTDTQYF. In DNA form, the CDR3 reads TGTGCCAGCAGTGTAGATAGCGGGAGGACAGATACGCAGTATTTT.

This chain links TRBV7-2 with TRBJ2-7; D gene unclear. The CDR3 runs to 13 residues. V lost 1 base and J 2 bases, leaving 6 bases between the germline ends. Germline CDR1 reads SGHTA; CDR2 reads FQGNSA. The CDR3 here is CASSLVRTYEQYF. CDR3 DNA: TGTGCCAGCAGCTTAGTACGGACCTACGAGCAGTACTTC.

The chain employs TRBV14 and TRBJ2-5, with TRBD1 matching 9 bases. With V trimmed by 1 base and J by 5 bases, 8 bases remained unmatched. Germline values: CDR1 SGHDN, CDR2 FVKESK. This CDR3 has 16 residues. CDR3 coding DNA: TGTGCCAGCAGCCAAGGGGACAGGGTCGGGTTCGAGACCCAGTACTTC. Residues: CASSQGDRVGFETQYF.

The chain combines TRBV6-1 with TRBJ1-6; no firm D call. The germline CDR1 and CDR2 sequences are MNHNS and SASEGT. This CDR3 has 14 amino acids. The V end lost 7 bases, the J end lost 6 bases, and 13 bases lay between the germline ends. The CDR3 loop reads CASTGVWGNSPLHF. For the CDR3, the DNA is TGTGCCAGCACCGGTGTCTGGGGTAATTCACCCCTCCACTTT.

J is TRBJ2-5 and V is TRBV5-8, with 7 bases fitting TRBD1. From germline, CDR1 is SGHTS and CDR2 YDEGEE. V trimming: 2 bases; J trimming: 1 base; junction bases outside the gene matches: 2. The CDR3 is 14 residues long. CDR3 region: CASSLQGTQETQYF. The CDR3 DNA follows: TGTGCCAGCAGCTTACAGGGGACCCAAGAGACCCAGTACTTC.

The rearrangement links TRBV20-1 to TRBJ2-2, with D possibly matching TRBD1 (6 bases). The CDR3 totals 11 residues. In germline, CDR1 is DFQATT, CDR2 SNEGSKA (reference sequence). Trimming removed 6 bases from V and 10 bases from J, with 12 bases in between. The CDR3 nucleotides read TGCAGTGCCTACAGGGACGTGGAGCTGTTTTTT. Its translation: CSAYRDVELFF.

The J gene is TRBJ2-7, the V gene TRBV11-3; tentative D call: TRBD2 (6 bases). The CDR3 spans 14 residues. With 5 bases removed from V and 6 bases from J, the gap between germline ends came to 17 bases. Germline CDR1 is SGHNT and CDR2 is YENEEA. The CDR3 region is CASSMLAAWSEQYF. The CDR3 bases are TGTGCCAGCAGCATGTTAGCGGCCTGGTCCGAGCAGTACTTC.

The chain links TRBV30 to TRBJ2-5; D ambiguous. This CDR3 region has 12 residues. CDR1 is GTSNPN, CDR2 SVGIG, per germline (reference sequence). V lost 2 bases to trimming and J lost 3 bases, with 7 bases between them. The CDR3 loop reads CAWSQGKETQYF. In nucleotides, the CDR3 is TGTGCCTGGAGTCAAGGGAAAGAGACCCAGTACTTC. The full variable domain, its missing parts supplied by reference TRBV30 and TRBJ2-5, is SQTIHQWPATLVQPVGSPLSLECTVEGTSNPNLYWYRQAAGRGLQLLFYSVGIGQISSEVPQNLSASRPQDRQFILSSKKLLLSDSGFYLCAWSQGKETQYFGPGTRLLVL.

The chain is built from TRBV10-2 and TRBJ1-3; D is undetermined. Looked up from germline, CDR1 is WSHSY and CDR2 is SAAADI. Trimming took off 2 bases at V and 0 bases at J, with 14 bases between the two ends. The CDR3 extends over 17 amino acids. The CDR3 loop is CASSEGLLTYSGNTIYF. CDR3 nucleotides: TGCGCCAGCAGTGAGGGACTCCTCACCTACTCTGGAAACACCATATATTTT.

The J gene is TRBJ1-2, the V gene TRBV19; no clear D gene. Germline V gene sequence: CDR1 LNHDA, CDR2 SQIVND (reference sequence). Deletions cut 4 bases from V and 8 bases from J, with 14 bases between. This CDR3 is 13 amino acids long. CDR3 sequence: CASSNTPAEGYTF. The CDR3 DNA reads TGTGCCAGTAGTAACACACCAGCGGAGGGCTACACCTTC.